Below, 28 T cell receptor beta chains from the same sample are listed, as sequenced in a study of PD-1 blockade in classical Hodgkin lymphoma. The table came from immunoSEQ multiplex PCR; TCRdb's copy has only in-frame clones and leaves some out. Of tens of thousands of clones in the sample, roughly 87% were seen once. Each and every patient relapsed after autologous stem cell transplantation, and patients got differing brentuximab vedotin exposure. The material sequenced was peripheral blood mononuclear cells (PBMCs), taken before the second cycle of nivolumab. These receptors came from a human donor with classical Hodgkin lymphoma.

J is TRBJ2-3 and V is TRBV6-5; D is uncertain. CDR3 length: 13 residues. CDR1 is MNHEY and CDR2 is SVGAGI in the germline V gene. Trimming left V 4 bases short and J 9 bases short, with 14 bases between. The CDR3 reads CASSSYKLYTQYF. Written as DNA, the CDR3 is TGTGCCAGCAGTTCATATAAGCTATACACGCAGTATTTT.

This clone came up once. Because the CDR3's place on the DNA is in doubt, the DNA is left out and the CDR3 is given as listed by TCRdb. The J gene is TRBJ1-1, the V gene TRBV5-4; TRBD1 was called by the table and not checked on the DNA. The CDR3 is 12 amino acids in total, end residues counted. Germline lookup yields CDR1 SGHNT and CDR2 YYREEE (reference sequence). The CDR3 protein is CASSFGQGSTFF.

This sequence joins TRBV11-2 and TRBJ2-3, with a possible D match to TRBD2 (6 bases). V was trimmed by 7 bases and J by 4 bases, leaving 15 bases between them. Per the germline V gene, CDR1 is SGHAT and CDR2 is FQNNGV. There are 14 residues in the CDR3. The CDR3 DNA is TGTGCCAGCACCCCTCGGGGAGGATCAGATACGCAGTATTTT. Its translation: CASTPRGGSDTQYF.

This clone was seen just once. The gene calls are TRBV28 and TRBJ2-3, with 14 bases fitting TRBD2. With V trimmed by 6 bases and J by 4 bases, 6 bases remained unmatched. The CDR3 runs to 16 residues. CDR1 and CDR2 from the germline V gene are MDHEN and SYDVKM. CDR3 DNA sequence: TGTGCCAGCAGCCCCCGACTAGCGGGAGGGGCAGATACGCAGTATTTT. Its translation: CASSPRLAGGADTQYF.

The rearrangement links TRBV27 to TRBJ2-1, with D hard to call. The germline CDR1 and CDR2 sequences are MNHEY and SMNVEV (reference sequence). This CDR3 has 15 residues. V was shortened by 5 bases and J by 0 bases, with 11 bases between the two germline ends. The CDR3 DNA sequence: TGTGCCAGCAGTCCCCTCGCCGCCTCCTACAATGAGCAGTTCTTC. As protein: CASSPLAASYNEQFF.

This rearrangement joins TRBV7-8 to TRBJ2-7, with TRBD2 as a possible D gene (5 bases). This CDR3 has 14 amino acids. Germline loops: CDR1 SGHVS, CDR2 FQNEAQ. With 5 bases removed from V and 6 bases from J, the gap between germline ends came to 17 bases. CDR3 DNA sequence: TGTGCCAGCAGCCCTATAGGAGGCCTCGGCGAGCAGTACTTC. Its translation is CASSPIGGLGEQYF.

The chain joins TRBV6-5 to TRBJ1-2; TRBD1 matches 8 bases. Trimming at V came to 5 bases and at J to 3 bases, leaving 2 bases not matched to a gene. This CDR3 is 13 amino acids long. Per germline, CDR1 MNHEY and CDR2 SVGAGI. The CDR3 loop reads CASSPGGYYGYTF. CDR3 DNA sequence: TGTGCCAGCAGTCCAGGGGGCTACTATGGCTACACCTTC.

This clone was counted between two and nine times. The CDR3 is CASSYGGTGLDEQYF. The CDR3 DNA reads as TGTGCCAGCAGTTACGGTGGGACAGGTCTCGACGAGCAGTACTTC. This chain joins TRBV6-5 and TRBJ2-7; 8 bases align to TRBD1. Trimming at V came to 2 bases and at J to 5 bases, leaving 8 bases not matched to a gene. The CDR3 runs 15 residues. CDR1 is MNHEY, CDR2 SVGAGI, per germline.

The gene calls are TRBV4-1 and TRBJ2-1, with D unclear. The CDR3 consists of 14 residues. Trimming pared 1 base from V and 4 bases from J, leaving 8 bases between. Looked up from germline, CDR1 is MGHRA and CDR2 is YSYEKL. The CDR3 region has the DNA TGCGCCAGCAGCCAAGGGTCTGAATACAATGAGCAGTTCTTC. Its protein product is CASSQGSEYNEQFF.

V and J are TRBV28 and TRBJ1-5; tentative D call: TRBD1 (5 bases). V lost 5 bases and J lost 6, with 11 bases in between. Germline V gene sequence: CDR1 MDHEN, CDR2 SYDVKM. This CDR3 is built from 13 residues. The chain's CDR3 is CASSVGASQPQHF. DNA for the CDR3: TGTGCCAGCAGTGTAGGGGCGTCTCAGCCCCAGCATTTT.

J is TRBJ2-7 and V is TRBV5-1; 11 positions agree with TRBD2. V dropped 0 bases and J dropped 2; count of bases not matched to a gene: 7. The CDR3 consists of 17 residues. From germline, CDR1 is SGHRS and CDR2 YFSETQ. CDR3 residues: CASSLVGTSGEAYEQYF. In nucleotides, the CDR3 is TGCGCCAGCAGCTTGGTCGGGACTAGCGGAGAGGCCTACGAGCAGTACTTC. Based on the CDR3 plus reference TRBV5-1 and TRBJ2-7, the full variable domain is KAGVTQTPRYLIKTRGQQVTLSCSPISGHRSVSWYQQTPGQGLQFLFEYFSETQRNKGNFPGRFSGRQFSNSRSEMNVSTLELGDSALYLCASSLVGTSGEAYEQYFGPGTRLTVT.

Remarks on this clone: The sample holds other DNA sequences that translate to the same CDR3. V is TRBV6-1 and J is TRBJ2-3, with TRBD2 identical over 13 bases. Germline loops: CDR1 MNHNS, CDR2 SASEGT. J gave up 6 bases and V 3 bases, and 6 bases lay outside the gene matches. There are 16 residues in the CDR3. This CDR3 reads CASSDPGLAGADTQYF. CDR3 bases: TGTGCCAGCAGTGACCCAGGACTAGCGGGAGCCGATACGCAGTATTTT.

The J gene is TRBJ2-2, the V gene TRBV18, with D unclear. Deletions cut 3 bases from V and 4 bases from J, with 9 bases between. Per the germline V gene, CDR1 is KGHSH and CDR2 is LQKENI. The CDR3 runs 14 residues. The CDR3 DNA reads as TGTGCCAGCTCACCCTCACCATTCACCGGGGAGCTGTTTTTT. Its protein is CASSPSPFTGELFF. The full variable domain, its missing parts supplied by reference TRBV18 and TRBJ2-2, is NAGVMQNPRHLVRRRGQEARLRCSPMKGHSHVYWYRQLPEEGLKFMVYLQKENIIDESGMPKERFSAEFPKEGPSILRIQQVVRGDSAAYFCASSPSPFTGELFFGEGSRLTVL.

The chain couples TRBV19 to TRBJ2-7; tentatively, D is TRBD2 (5 bases). Germline assignment: CDR1 LNHDA and CDR2 SQIVND (reference sequence). With 6 bases removed from V and 5 bases from J, the gap between germline ends came to 17 bases. There are 14 residues in the CDR3. CDR3 sequence reads: CASSAMPTGNEQYF. Here the CDR3 DNA reads TGTGCCAGTAGCGCTATGCCAACGGGGAACGAGCAGTACTTC. The full variable domain, with the rest looked up from reference TRBV19 and TRBJ2-7, is DGGITQSPKYLFRKEGQNVTLSCEQNLNHDAMYWYRQDPGQGLRLIYYSQIVNDFQKGDIAEGYSVSREKKESFPLTVTSAQKNPTAFYLCASSAMPTGNEQYFGPGTRLTVT.

This chain uses TRBV23-1 with TRBJ2-1, with 9 nucleotides matching TRBD1. TRBV23-1 is an ORF, with its function uncertain. The CDR3 extends over 19 amino acids. Trimming removed 1 base from V and 3 bases from J; junction bases left unmatched: 13. The CDR3 bases are TGCGCCAGCAGTCAATGTGGGGGGTCCGTGGGACAGGGCTACAATGAGCAGTTCTTC. Translating it yields CASSQCGGSVGQGYNEQFF.

Here the CDR3 DNA reads TGTGCCAGCAGTTACTCGTTCTCTGCTGATCAGCCCCAGCATTTT. Encoded protein: CASSYSFSADQPQHF. The chain recombines TRBV6-5 with TRBJ1-5, with D unclear. V shed 0 bases and J shed 5 bases, with 11 bases lying between them. Looked up from germline, CDR1 is MNHEY and CDR2 is SVGAGI. The CDR3 covers 15 residues.

This clone was detected only once. The chain has TRBV28 and TRBJ1-1, with D tentatively TRBD1 (5 bases). CDR1 and CDR2 (germline): MDHEN, SYDVKM. The CDR3 contains 13 residues. Trimming left V 7 bases short and J 0 bases short, with 9 bases between. CDR3 sequence reads: CASIGTVNTEAFF. The CDR3 DNA follows: TGTGCCAGCATTGGGACGGTGAACACTGAAGCTTTCTTT.

The gene calls are TRBV7-8 and TRBJ2-7; the D gene is possibly TRBD1 (6 bases). Trimming took 5 bases from V and 2 from J, leaving 13 bases between them. There are 14 residues in the CDR3. CDR1 SGHVS and CDR2 FQNEAQ come from the germline V gene. CDR3 in amino acids: CASSQDRTAYEQYF. In DNA form, the CDR3 reads TGTGCCAGCAGCCAAGACCGGACAGCCTACGAGCAGTACTTC. Together with reference TRBV7-8 and TRBJ2-7, the CDR3 gives the full variable domain: GAGVSQSPRYKVAKRGQDVALRCDPISGHVSLFWYQQALGQGPEFLTYFQNEAQLDKSGLPSDRFFAERPEGSVSTLKIQRTQQEDSAVYLCASSQDRTAYEQYFGPGTRLTVT.

V is TRBV5-8 and J is TRBJ2-7, with D perhaps assigned TRBD1 or TRBD2 (5 bases each). The CDR3 spans 13 residues. Between the trimmed V and J ends, which lost 4 bases and 3 bases, there was a span of 11 bases. The germline V gene has CDR1 SGHTS and CDR2 YDEGEE. The CDR3 region is CASSMGRDYEQYF. As DNA, the CDR3 is TGTGCCAGCAGCATGGGACGGGACTACGAGCAGTACTTC.

The V call is TRBV14, the J call TRBJ2-1; TRBD2 agrees at 9 bases. The V gene end was trimmed by 0 bases and the J gene end by 4 bases; junction bases not matched to a gene: 13. In germline, CDR1 is SGHDN, CDR2 FVKESK. CDR3 length: 19 amino acids. The CDR3 DNA follows: TGTGCCAGCAGCCAAGAGGGCTTTAGCGGGGGCGGGGCGTACAATGAGCAGTTCTTC. Translating it yields CASSQEGFSGGGAYNEQFF.

J is TRBJ2-5 and V is TRBV2; 7 bases match TRBD1. The trim removed 8 bases at V and 2 bases at J, leaving 8 bases unmatched. Germline CDR1 SNHLY, CDR2 FYNNEI. CDR3 length: 14 residues. CDR3 protein: CASSGTDLQETQYF. The DNA of the CDR3 is TGTGCCAGCTCCGGGACAGACCTTCAAGAGACCCAGTACTTC. The variable domain in full, completed from reference TRBV2 and TRBJ2-5, reads EPEVTQTPSHQVTQMGQEVILRCVPISNHLYFYWYRQILGQKVEFLVSFYNNEISEKSEIFDDQFSVERPDGSNFTLKIRSTKLEDSAMYFCASSGTDLQETQYFGPGTRLLVL.

This clone has just a few counts. The rearrangement uses TRBV9 and TRBJ2-7; no definite D call. Germline-derived CDR1 and CDR2 are SGDLS and YYNGEE. Deletions cut 0 bases from V and 0 bases from J, with 10 bases between. The CDR3 is 15 amino acids. The CDR3 is CASSVESASSYEQYF. CDR3 coding DNA: TGTGCCAGCAGCGTAGAATCGGCCAGCTCCTACGAGCAGTACTTC.

This clone was detected a few times. The chain uses TRBV27 and TRBJ1-2, with 9 nucleotides matching TRBD1. The ends lost 8 bases at V and 3 bases at J; junction bases unmatched: 7. The V gene's germline CDR1 is MNHEY and CDR2 SMNVEV (reference sequence). The CDR3 sequence is 14 residues long. DNA of the CDR3: TGTGCCAGCGGCCGGGACAGGGCATACTATGGCTACACCTTC. Its translation is CASGRDRAYYGYTF.

V and J are TRBV27 and TRBJ2-2; D is uncertain. The CDR3 consists of 12 residues. Trimming cost V 3 bases and J 5 bases, with 4 bases left between them. Germline V gene lookup returns CDR1 MNHEY and CDR2 SMNVEV (reference sequence). This chain's CDR3 is CASSLGTGELFF. CDR3 in DNA: TGTGCCAGCAGTTTGGGGACCGGGGAGCTGTTTTTT.

This rearrangement joins TRBV7-6 to TRBJ2-1, with D unresolved. The CDR3 totals 11 residues. V gave up 5 bases and J gave up 9 bases, with 8 bases separating them. Per the germline V gene, CDR1 is SGHVS and CDR2 is FNYEAQ. The CDR3 DNA reads as TGTGCCAGCAGCCGTTATACTGAGCAGTTCTTC. Amino acids: CASSRYTEQFF.

V and J are TRBV4-2 and TRBJ2-1; D perhaps matches TRBD1 (5 bases). V was clipped by 6 bases and J by 2 bases, with 11 bases between them. Germline V gives CDR1 LGHNA, CDR2 YNFKEQ. CDR3 length: 14 residues. The CDR3 bases are TGTGCCAGCAGTCCGACAGAGACCTACAATGAGCAGTTCTTC. Encoded protein: CASSPTETYNEQFF.

This clone was seen just once. The chain uses TRBV6-5 and TRBJ1-2, with D perhaps matching TRBD1 (5 bases). The ends were cut back, 5 bases at V and 2 bases at J, with 12 bases in the middle. The germline V gene encodes CDR1 MNHEY and CDR2 SVGAGI. The CDR3 is 14 amino acids. CDR3 coding DNA: TGTGCCAGCAGTAAGGGACCGAAAAACTATGGCTACACCTTC. The encoded protein is CASSKGPKNYGYTF.

In this sample, this clone turned up once. This sequence joins TRBV5-6 and TRBJ2-2; 8 bases match TRBD1. J lost 4 bases, V lost 0 bases, and 5 bases had no gene match. The CDR3 spans 16 residues. In germline, CDR1 is SGHDT, CDR2 YYEEEE. CDR3 sequence (DNA): TGTGCCAGCAGCTTGGCGGTCAGGGGGCCCACCGGGGAGCTGTTTTTT. Translation gives CASSLAVRGPTGELFF.